This T cell receptor beta chain was sequenced during a study of OX40 agonist ivuxolimab in advanced cancers. For context, the study as a whole: Ivuxolimab, which targeted the costimulatory receptor OX40 (CD134), was an agonistic, fully human IgG2 monoclonal antibody. Of the approximately 53 patients in dose escalation, 19 had hepatocellular carcinoma, roughly 15 had melanoma, 9 had renal cell carcinoma and 9 had head and neck cancer. The dose-escalation cohort was approximately 83% male with a mean age of about 58 years, ranging from roughly 23 to 90. Partial responses were achieved by three dose-escalation patients, of whom one had hepatocellular carcinoma and two had cutaneous melanoma. Intravenous ivuxolimab was administered to patients every 2 weeks at six dose levels: 0.01, 0.1, 0.3, 1.5, 3 and 10 mg/kg. The paper describes the monotherapy dose-escalation part (N ≈ 50 patients) of the phase I trial of ivuxolimab. The point of sequencing TCRbeta in the periphery was to test whether ivuxolimab changed TCR sequence diversity and drove clonal T-cell expansion. Patients were allowed to have had prior anti-PD-1, anti-PD-L1 or anti-CTLA-4 therapy, and 40% to 45% of the dose-escalation patients had previously received checkpoint inhibitors.

General conclusions and limits of the study: At doses of 0.1 to 3.0 mg/kg, clonal expansion of both CD4+ and CD8+ blood T cells was observed from baseline to week 6. Low levels of normalized T-cell clonal expansion were also seen in some patients who did not respond. On average, CD8+ T cells showed more expanded clones than CD4+ T cells after ivuxolimab. Which antigens the clonally expanded peripheral T cells were specific for was not determined. In partial responders in the 0.1-3.0 mg/kg groups, normalized peripheral clonal expansion was found to be among the lowest, especially among CD8+ T cells.

A word on this clone: This clone's antigen is unknown. Base qualities are not recorded, but no much larger clone differs from it by a single base.

Patients with a history of autoimmune disease or receiving systemic immunosuppression were excluded from the trial. Peripheral blood for TCR sequencing was drawn from every dose cohort at baseline, at cycle 4 day 1 and at cycle 7 day 1. Samples were obtained from an open-label, multicenter, first-in-human phase I dose-escalation trial of ivuxolimab. Adults with locally advanced or metastatic melanoma, renal cell carcinoma, hepatocellular carcinoma or head and neck squamous cell carcinoma were enrolled in the trial. CD4+ and CD8+ T cells were sorted separately from peripheral blood before TCR sequencing. To sequence the TCRbeta CDR3 region, genomic DNA was isolated from the sorted cells. The immunoSEQ Assay was used for sequencing of TCRbeta CDR3 regions. Entries here come from immuneACCESS through TCRdb and include only in-frame sequences with V and J called. Some clones fail to appear in such tables; in the studies checked, an unresolved V gene covers under half of the shortfall, and the cause of the remainder is unknown. In this sample the table shows some 80,000 clones, roughly 86% of which occur a single time. The ten largest clones capture approximately 2.4% of the sample.

This sample comprised CD4+ or CD8+ T cells sorted from blood, obtained in a trial of the OX40 agonist ivuxolimab. This clonotype originated in an adult with an advanced solid tumor such as melanoma, head and neck, liver or kidney cancer.

The CDR3 reads CASSSGYLGGRGYTF. The DNA is as follows: TGTGCCAGCAGCTCTGGGTACCTAGGGGGACGGGGCTACACCTTC. Recombination connected TRBV7-2 to TRBJ1-2; a tentative D match to TRBD1 spans 6 bases. Taken from cysteine to phenylalanine, the CDR3 has 15 residues. The DNA shown is the 45-base CDR3, in frame from base 1. Based on the germline V gene, the CDR1 and CDR2 sequences are SGHTA and FQGNSA. Trimming costs V 4 bases and J 8 bases, and their ends lie 20 bases apart.